This TCR beta chain was sequenced during a study of OX40 agonist ivuxolimab in advanced cancers. Some background on the complete study: The costimulatory receptor OX40 (CD134) was targeted by ivuxolimab, a fully human IgG2 agonistic monoclonal antibody. Intravenous ivuxolimab was administered to patients every 2 weeks at six dose levels: 0.01, 0.1, 0.3, 1.5, 3 and 10 mg/kg. Of the roughly 51 patients in dose escalation, 19 had hepatocellular carcinoma, about 15 had melanoma, 9 had renal cell carcinoma and 9 had head and neck cancer. The dose-escalation cohort was over 70% male with a mean age of about 65 years, ranging from roughly 23 to 85. Prior anti-PD-1, anti-PD-L1 or anti-CTLA-4 therapy was permitted, and 35% to 40% of dose-escalation patients had received checkpoint inhibitors. Partial responses occurred in three dose-escalation patients: two with cutaneous melanoma and one with hepatocellular carcinoma. The point of sequencing TCRbeta in the periphery was to test whether ivuxolimab changed TCR sequence diversity and drove clonal T-cell expansion. The monotherapy dose-escalation portion (N of about 49 patients) of the phase I ivuxolimab trial is reported in the paper.

Genomic DNA was isolated from the sorted cells so that the TCRbeta CDR3 region could be sequenced. The immunoSEQ Assay was used for sequencing of TCRbeta CDR3 regions. Here the immuneACCESS table is served through TCRdb, limited to in-frame sequences with V and J called. Missing clones are a known gap in these copies; in checked studies unresolved V genes cover under half, and the rest lacks a known reason. Counted in this sample were tens of thousands of clones; approximately 89% of them appeared once. Around 0.84% of the sample is held by the ten biggest clonotypes. This clone was detected only once. Its recognized antigen is unknown. Base qualities are not provided; no much larger clone lies one nucleotide away. The trial excluded patients who had a history of autoimmune disease or who were on systemic immunosuppression. Peripheral blood for TCR sequencing was collected from all dose cohorts at baseline, on cycle 4 day 1, and on cycle 7 day 1. The samples were drawn from a first-in-human, open-label, multicenter phase I dose-escalation trial of ivuxolimab. Adults with locally advanced or metastatic melanoma, renal cell carcinoma, hepatocellular carcinoma or head and neck squamous cell carcinoma were enrolled in the trial. Before TCR sequencing, CD4+ T cells and CD8+ T cells from peripheral blood were sorted into separate populations.

What the research found in general, with its limitations: In the 0.1-3.0 mg/kg groups, partial responders were among the patients with the lowest normalized peripheral clonal expansion, particularly in CD8+ T cells. At doses of 0.1 to 3.0 mg/kg, clonal expansion of both CD4+ and CD8+ blood T cells was observed from baseline to week 6. Low levels of normalized T-cell clonal expansion were also shown by some nonresponding patients. The antigen specificity of the clonally expanded peripheral T cells was not determined. After ivuxolimab, more expanded clones were found on average in CD8+ T cells than in CD4+ T cells.

This receptor was taken from an adult with an advanced solid tumor such as melanoma, head and neck, liver or kidney cancer. Sequences were derived from CD4+ or CD8+ T cells sorted from blood, sampled in a trial of the OX40 agonist ivuxolimab.

The DNA sequence reads TGTGCCAGCAGTGAAAGGGGCTCTGGGGCCAACGTCCTGACTTTC. This gives the protein CASSERGSGANVLTF. The chain is assembled from TRBV6-1 and TRBJ2-6, and perhaps TRBD1 as D gene, on 5 matching bases. Trimming takes 2 bases from V and 0 bases from J, and the germline ends sit 5 bases apart. The CDR3 holds 15 amino acids from the cysteine to the phenylalanine. The sequence is cut down to CDR3 DNA, 45 bases in frame from base 1. The germline V gene sets CDR1 to MNHNS and CDR2 to SASEGT.